This T cell receptor beta chain comes out of a study of cytomegalovirus exposure and HLA in healthy donors. Overall study findings and caveats: TCR association rates varied by HLA locus in a later analysis, with DRB1 highest and HLA-C lowest. TRBV6-2, TRBV6-3 and other indistinguishable V segments were excluded.

Germline V gene data show CDR1 as MNHEY and CDR2 as SMNVEV (reference sequence). The CDR3 is 16 amino acids. V lost 6 bases and J 4 bases, leaving 21 bases between the germline ends. On this clone itself: Its cognate antigen is unknown.

A multiplex PCR was run with 60 Vbeta primers and 13 Jbeta primers. Produced via immunoSEQ multiplex PCR; TCRdb's table is partial and in-frame only. The sample shows 100,000 to 150,000 clones, and 2.5% to 3% sits with its ten largest clones. The source of this sequence is a man aged 30 to 45 in good health and CMV-seronegative. The sample comprised PBMCs. The V call is TRBV27, the J call TRBJ2-5; D is possibly TRBD1 (6 bases). The CDR3 sequence is CASSQKPRGGGETQYF. Written as DNA, the CDR3 is TGTGCCAGCAGCCAAAAACCCAGGGGCGGTGGAGAGACCCAGTACTTC.